This T cell receptor (beta chain) is drawn from a study of blood T cell repertoires in COVID-19. J lost 3 bases, V lost 7 bases, and 9 bases had no gene match. Germline CDR1 and CDR2: MNHEY and SVGAGI. This CDR3 comprises 15 residues. TCRdb's table, derived via immunoSEQ multiplex PCR, lists solely in-frame clones and lacks some. This repertoire shows roughly 140,000 clones, under 90% found once; its top ten account for 8.8%. The receptor was isolated from a woman aged 80 or over in a cohort sampled during active or convalescent COVID-19. V gene TRBV6-5 combines with J gene TRBJ2-3; 8 bases fit TRBD2. The sequenced sample consisted of peripheral blood. This CDR3 reads CASKPAGGQTDTQYF. The CDR3, as DNA: TGTGCCAGCAAGCCCGCGGGGGGCCAGACAGATACGCAGTATTTT.